One sample yielded the 7 T cell receptor beta chains listed below, sequenced in a study of technical replicates of blood from several donors. Sequenced by immunoSEQ multiplex PCR; TCRdb stores in-frame clones only, minus some. Counted here are under 90,000 clones, around 93% occurring once; the ten biggest clones make up about 0.23%. The material sequenced was T cells isolated from PBMCs. Every receptor here comes from a human donor in good health.

The rearrangement links TRBV7-9 to TRBJ2-1; 7 nucleotides align to TRBD2. This CDR3 has 14 amino acids. J was trimmed by 5 bases and V by 4 bases; bases with no gene match: 5. The germline V gene has CDR1 SEHNR and CDR2 FQNEAQ (reference sequence). In DNA form, the CDR3 reads TGTGCCAGCAGCTGGGGGGGGGAAAACAATGAGCAGTTCTTC. As protein: CASSWGGENNEQFF.

The rearrangement links TRBV7-2 to TRBJ1-2; D gene unclear. The length of the CDR3 is 14 residues. Trimming shortened V by 5 bases and J by 5 bases, and 15 bases separated the two germline ends. Germline V CDR1 and CDR2: SGHTA, FQGNSA. The chain's CDR3 is CASSPYRVQYGYTF. In DNA form, the CDR3 reads TGTGCCAGCAGCCCATACCGGGTCCAATATGGCTACACCTTC.

This rearrangement joins TRBV4-1 to TRBJ1-3; TRBD1 matches at 7 bases. With V trimmed by 1 base and J by 3 bases, 9 bases remained unmatched. The CDR3 covers 17 residues. Germline V CDR1 and CDR2: MGHRA, YSYEKL. DNA for the CDR3: TGCGCCAGCAGCCAAGCGACAGGGCCCCATGGTGGAAACACCATATATTTT. Translating gives CASSQATGPHGGNTIYF.

This clone was recorded only once. The chain has TRBV5-1 and TRBJ2-5; TRBD2 might be the D (6 bases). V lost 3 bases, J lost 3 bases, and 15 bases lay in between. The CDR3 is 15 amino acids. Germline CDR1 SGHRS, CDR2 YFSETQ. This CDR3 is CASSSEGTAEETQYF. As DNA, the CDR3 is TGCGCCAGCAGCTCGGAGGGGACGGCCGAAGAGACCCAGTACTTC.

The chain uses TRBV7-9 and TRBJ2-1, with TRBD1 identical over 10 bases. Unmatched junction bases numbered 10, after V lost 4 bases and J lost 1 base. Germline loops: CDR1 SEHNR, CDR2 FQNEAQ (reference sequence). This CDR3 comprises 18 residues. The CDR3 loop reads CASSSYLPGQGSYNEQFF. The CDR3 DNA follows: TGTGCCAGCAGCTCGTATTTACCGGGACAGGGGTCCTACAATGAGCAGTTCTTC.

This sequence joins TRBV7-6 and TRBJ2-1, with 7 bases lining up with TRBD2. The CDR3 runs to 16 residues. The junction had 11 bases not matched to a gene; V was cut back by 5 bases and J by 4 bases. Germline-derived CDR1 and CDR2 are SGHVS and FNYEAQ. This chain's CDR3 is CASSPFALANYNEQFF. The CDR3 coding sequence is TGTGCCAGCAGCCCATTTGCACTAGCGAATTACAATGAGCAGTTCTTC.

This clone appeared once. The chain has TRBV30 and TRBJ1-2; tentative D call: TRBD1 (6 bases). Trimming cost V 8 bases and J 1 base, with 20 bases left between them. The germline CDR1 and CDR2 sequences are GTSNPN and SVGIG (reference sequence). CDR3 length: 15 residues. The CDR3 DNA reads as TGTGCCCGAAACCGATTGGGGGCGTATAACTATGGCTACACCTTC. Its translation: CARNRLGAYNYGYTF.